In its sample, the clone carrying this T cell receptor (beta chain) was seen a few times. No antigen is known for it. The germline CDR1 and CDR2 sequences are MNHEY and SVGAGI. The CDR3 contains 13 residues. Trimming removed 2 bases from V and 5 bases from J, with 10 bases in between. This record belongs to a study of T cell responses to AZD1222 COVID-19 vaccine. General observations from the study: Females outnumbered males among donors, who were mostly white British; clonal diversity was possibly underestimated. Among AZD1222 vaccinees, only five or six were seropositive at baseline.

The protocol was immunoSEQ multiplex PCR, while the TCRdb copy is restricted to in-frame clones and leaves out a portion. Among 130,000 to 150,000 clones, approximately 88% were seen once, and the ten largest hold about 15%. V and J are TRBV6-5 and TRBJ2-7; D may be TRBD2 (7 bases). Sequences were derived from peripheral blood, sampled on day 0 of AZD1222 vaccination. The receptor was derived from an adult in good health. The CDR3 loop is CASSYKGGNEQYF. Written as DNA, the CDR3 is TGTGCCAGCAGTTACAAGGGGGGGAACGAGCAGTACTTC.